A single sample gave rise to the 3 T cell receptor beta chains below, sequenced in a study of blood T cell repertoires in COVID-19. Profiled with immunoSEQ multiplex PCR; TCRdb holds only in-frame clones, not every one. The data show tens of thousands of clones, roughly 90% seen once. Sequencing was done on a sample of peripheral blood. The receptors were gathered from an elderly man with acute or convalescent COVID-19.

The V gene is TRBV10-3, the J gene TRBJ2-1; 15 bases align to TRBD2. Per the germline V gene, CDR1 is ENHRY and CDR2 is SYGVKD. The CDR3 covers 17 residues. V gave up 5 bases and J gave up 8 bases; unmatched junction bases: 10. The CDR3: CAISSGTSGGLGDEQFF. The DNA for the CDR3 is TGTGCCATCAGTTCAGGGACTAGCGGGGGGTTAGGCGATGAGCAGTTCTTC.

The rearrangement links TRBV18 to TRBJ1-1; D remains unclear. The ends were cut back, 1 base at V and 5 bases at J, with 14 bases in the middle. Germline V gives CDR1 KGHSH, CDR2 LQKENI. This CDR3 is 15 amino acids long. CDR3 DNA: TGTGCCAGCTCACCACTTCTCAACAGAAAAACTGAAGCTTTCTTT. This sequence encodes CASSPLLNRKTEAFF.

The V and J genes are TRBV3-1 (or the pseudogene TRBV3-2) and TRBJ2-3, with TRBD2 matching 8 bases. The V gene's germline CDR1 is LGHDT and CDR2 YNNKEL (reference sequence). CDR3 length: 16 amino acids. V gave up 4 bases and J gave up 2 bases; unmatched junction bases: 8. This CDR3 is CASSPPQRGNTDTQYF. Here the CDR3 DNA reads TGTGCCAGCAGCCCCCCCCAGCGGGGGAACACAGATACGCAGTATTTT.